This T cell receptor beta chain was recovered during a study of T cells in Graves' hyperthyroidism and ophthalmopathy. The CDR3 loop spans 15 amino acids. Trimming removed 1 base from V and 2 bases from J, with 11 bases in between. Germline assignment: CDR1 LGHNA and CDR2 YNFKEQ. RNA transcripts served as the template for amplifying TCR beta CDR3 regions. An initial round of RT-PCR targeting the TCR CDR3 relied on the HTBI primer set. TCRdb reprocessed the multiplex PCR reads via MiXCR and lists one record per CDR3 protein. Of more than 500,000 distinct CDR3 sequences listed, about 16% are singletons.

The V call is TRBV4-2, the J call TRBJ1-2; unclear D gene. The sequencing sample was made of blood. The origin of this receptor is a woman aged 25 to 39 with Graves' ophthalmopathy. CDR3 loop: CASSQGHTANYGYTF. Here the CDR3 DNA reads TGTGCCAGCAGCCAAGGCCACACAGCGAACTATGGCTACACCTTC.